This T cell receptor beta chain came from a study of shared T cell receptors in the human thymus. Sequencing was performed with immunoSEQ multiplex PCR; in TCRdb, only in-frame clones are kept and a portion is missing. The data contain hundreds of thousands of clones, 80% to 90% of them seen just once; the ten biggest clones take up roughly 0.0089%. CDR1 SGHRS and CDR2 YFSETQ come from the germline V gene. V lost 4 bases, J lost 0 bases, and 2 bases stayed unmatched. The CDR3 runs to 15 residues. These records were also assigned to another study, of human thymus T cells. From that second work: Donation was from healthy Finnish infants who were having corrective surgery that addressed congenital heart defects. Thymic resections from corrective heart surgery supplied the tissue. Thymic and blood repertoires appeared to show biased V and J gene usage. Related work showed strongly overlapping thymic repertoires across unrelated individuals.

The chain is built from TRBV5-1 and TRBJ2-7, with 12 bases fitting TRBD2. Material for sequencing was thymocytes. This clonotype was obtained from a boy younger than two with a congenital heart defect. The DNA for the CDR3 is TGCGCCAGCAGCGGACTAGCGGGAAGCTCCTACGAGCAGTACTTC. It specifies CASSGLAGSSYEQYF.